What follows are 28 T cell receptor beta chains derived from one specimen sequenced in a study of blood T cell repertoires in COVID-19. Clones were read by immunoSEQ multiplex PCR, and TCRdb kept only the in-frame ones, dropping some. This table holds about 85,000 clones, almost 85% found once. Sequenced: peripheral blood. The receptor source for this set is a woman of 80 years or more with acute or convalescent COVID-19.

A single count supports this clone. The genes are TRBV2 and TRBJ1-6; 7 nucleotides match TRBD1. Germline lookup yields CDR1 SNHLY and CDR2 FYNNEI. V dropped 7 bases and J dropped 5; count of bases not matched to a gene: 8. This CDR3 is built from 15 residues. CDR3 loop: CASIRGQANNSPLHF. The CDR3 bases are TGTGCCAGCATTCGCGGACAGGCCAATAATTCACCCCTCCACTTT.

This chain uses TRBV14 with TRBJ2-1; TRBD2 agrees at 7 bases. Germline CDR1 is SGHDN and CDR2 is FVKESK. The CDR3 consists of 18 residues. V shed 0 bases, J shed 8 bases, and the junction held 16 bases outside the gene matches. DNA for the CDR3: TGTGCCAGCAGCCAAGAGGGGAGGCGGACTAGGGGTTCGGATGAGCAGTTCTTC. It specifies CASSQEGRRTRGSDEQFF.

The rearrangement links TRBV6-5 to TRBJ2-1; 8 bases line up with TRBD2. Germline V CDR1 and CDR2: MNHEY, SVGAGI. This CDR3 comprises 13 residues. With 5 bases clipped from V and 9 bases from J, the junction kept 6 bases outside the gene matches. In nucleotides, the CDR3 is TGTGCCAGCAGTACGGGACTAGGTCTTGAGCAGTTCTTC. It encodes CASSTGLGLEQFF.

This clone was picked up a small number of times. CDR3 sequence (DNA): TGTGCCAGTAGTACGCGCCACCCTCAAGAAAACTATGGCTACACCTTC. This codes for CASSTRHPQENYGYTF. The chain is built from TRBV19 and TRBJ1-2, with unresolved D. CDR1 and CDR2 (germline): LNHDA, SQIVND (reference sequence). Trimming took off 4 bases at V and 2 bases at J, with 17 bases between the two ends. The length of the CDR3 is 16 residues.

V is TRBV5-5 and J is TRBJ2-7; 10 bases fit TRBD1. CDR1 and CDR2 from the germline V gene are SGHKS and YYEKEE (reference sequence). J was trimmed by 6 bases and V by 4 bases; bases with no gene match: 7. The CDR3 is 14 residues long. The CDR3 nucleotides read TGTGCCAGCAGCGGGGACGGGACAGGGGCCGAGCAGTACTTC. This codes for CASSGDGTGAEQYF.

This clone appeared once. This chain links TRBV5-1 with TRBJ1-1; D unclear. The length of the CDR3 is 13 residues. V gave up 0 bases and J gave up 4 bases, with 7 bases separating them. The germline V gene encodes CDR1 SGHRS and CDR2 YFSETQ. The CDR3 sequence: CASSLDGATEAFF. The DNA of the CDR3 is TGCGCCAGCAGCTTGGACGGTGCCACTGAAGCTTTCTTT.

This chain joins TRBV11-2 and TRBJ2-2; TRBD2 might be the D (6 bases). There are 14 residues in the CDR3. V was pared by 3 bases and J by 7 bases, with 12 bases between. Germline V lookup: CDR1 SGHAT, CDR2 FQNNGV. Here the CDR3 DNA reads TGTGCCAGCAGCTTCCAGCGGGCAAGCGGGGAGCTGTTTTTT. Its protein is CASSFQRASGELFF.

This clone appeared a single time. An end of the junction differs from the germline gene, which may be a read error. The V call is TRBV9, the J call TRBJ2-3; TRBD2 might be the D (5 bases). Germline CDR1 is SGDLS and CDR2 is YYNGEE. The CDR3 consists of 14 residues. CDR3 coding DNA: TGTGCCAGCAGCGTAGGTCCTAGCAGAGATACGCAGTATTTT. It translates to CASSVGPSRDTQYF.

The V call is TRBV5-1, the J call TRBJ1-4; D gene uncertain. The CDR3 extends over 14 amino acids. V was clipped by 2 bases and J by 5 bases, with 10 bases between them. Germline loops: CDR1 SGHRS, CDR2 YFSETQ. CDR3 residues: CASSFRRENEKLFF. CDR3 DNA sequence: TGCGCCAGCAGCTTTAGACGGGAGAATGAAAAACTGTTTTTT.

The gene calls are TRBV6-5 and TRBJ1-2; perhaps TRBD1 as D (5 bases). Germline V CDR1 and CDR2: MNHEY, SVGAGI. The CDR3 consists of 13 residues. V was clipped by 2 bases and J by 5 bases, with 9 bases between them. The CDR3 nucleotides are TGTGCCAGCAGTTACAAGACAGCGTATGGCTACACCTTC. As protein: CASSYKTAYGYTF.

The genes are TRBV2 and TRBJ1-1; maybe TRBD1 (5 bases). The CDR3 loop spans 14 amino acids. Germline V lookup: CDR1 SNHLY, CDR2 FYNNEI. The ends were cut back, 10 bases at V and 4 bases at J, with 19 bases in the middle. Written as DNA, the CDR3 is TGTGCCACGAATTCCGGGACTCTCATCACTGAAGCTTTCTTT. This encodes CATNSGTLITEAFF.

This clone turned up a few times. This chain links TRBV5-1 with TRBJ1-1; maybe TRBD1 (5 bases). This CDR3 is 14 amino acids long. Between the trimmed V and J ends, which lost 4 bases and 1 base, there was a span of 11 bases. Germline V gene data show CDR1 as SGHRS and CDR2 as YFSETQ. The CDR3 here is CASSPKDRNTEAFF. The CDR3 DNA sequence: TGCGCCAGCAGCCCCAAAGACAGGAACACTGAAGCTTTCTTT.

V is TRBV11-2 and J is TRBJ2-1, with 9 nucleotides matching TRBD1. From germline, CDR1 is SGHAT and CDR2 FQNNGV. CDR3 size: 15 residues. V was clipped by 0 bases and J by 9 bases; unmatched bases: 6. DNA for the CDR3: TGTGCCAGCAGCTTAGATCTGGGACAGGGCAGTGAGCAGTTCTTC. This codes for CASSLDLGQGSEQFF.

This clone was observed a few times. The rearrangement uses TRBV12-1 and TRBJ1-5; the table's D call, TRBD1, has no DNA check behind it. TRBV12-1 constitutes a pseudogene. This CDR3 has 17 amino acids. Here the CDR3 DNA reads TGTGCCAGCAGCTACTACGTACAGGGAATGGGCAATCAGCCCCAGCATTTT. Its translation is CASSYYVQGMGNQPQHF.

V and J are TRBV19 and TRBJ2-5; TRBD1 matches at 8 bases. The germline V gene encodes CDR1 LNHDA and CDR2 SQIVND (reference sequence). This CDR3 region has 16 residues. V was clipped by 3 bases and J by 6 bases; unmatched bases: 12. The CDR3 region has the DNA TGTGCCAGTAGTATTAGGGAGACAGGGGTTTTGAAGACCCAGTACTTC. Translated, it gives CASSIRETGVLKTQYF.

The CDR3, as DNA: TGTGCCAGCAGCCCTACCTCAGGGATGGCTAATGAAAAACTGTTTTTT. Translated: CASSPTSGMANEKLFF. The chain combines TRBV3-1 (or the pseudogene TRBV3-2) with TRBJ1-4; tentatively, D is TRBD1 (5 bases). This CDR3 has 16 amino acids. Germline CDR1 is LGHDT and CDR2 is YNNKEL (reference sequence). Trimming took off 4 bases at V and 3 bases at J, with 15 bases between the two ends.

This chain connects TRBV7-6 to TRBJ2-5; possibly TRBD2 for D (6 bases). The CDR3 sequence is 15 residues long. CDR1 is SGHVS, CDR2 FNYEAQ, per germline. Trimming stripped 5 bases from V and 1 base from J, with 14 bases between. CDR3 bases: TGTGCCAGCAGCCTTTCGCAGGGAGGCCAAGAGACCCAGTACTTC. Amino acids: CASSLSQGGQETQYF.

The rearrangement links TRBV6-5 to TRBJ1-1; TRBD1 is a possible D gene (5 bases). The CDR3 runs to 14 residues. Germline V lookup: CDR1 MNHEY, CDR2 SVGAGI. The V and J ends lost 2 bases and 4 bases respectively, with 11 bases between them. CDR3 DNA: TGTGCCAGCAGTTACGCCCCGACAGCCACTGAAGCTTTCTTT. It is translated as CASSYAPTATEAFF.

Here the CDR3 DNA reads TGCGCCAGCAGCTCCGCGGGCACCGGGGAGCTGTTTTTT. As protein: CASSSAGTGELFF. This chain links TRBV10-1 with TRBJ2-2, with TRBD2 as a possible D gene (5 bases). Germline CDR1 is WNHNN and CDR2 is SYGVQD (reference sequence). V shed 6 bases and J shed 4 bases, with 9 bases lying between them. The CDR3 has 13 amino acids.

The V and J genes are TRBV5-1 and TRBJ2-5; 9 bases map to TRBD2. Trimming took 1 base from V and 1 from J; bases not matched to a gene: 5. CDR1 and CDR2 from the germline V gene are SGHRS and YFSETQ. The CDR3 sequence is 16 residues long. CDR3: CASSLIPGLAQETQYF. DNA for the CDR3: TGCGCCAGCAGCTTGATACCGGGACTAGCCCAAGAGACCCAGTACTTC.

The rearrangement uses TRBV7-8 and TRBJ2-7; 11 nucleotides line up with TRBD2. The V gene's germline CDR1 is SGHVS and CDR2 FQNEAQ. Losses at the gene ends were 8 bases for V and 7 bases for J; bases not matched to a gene: 10. This CDR3 spans 14 amino acids. CDR3 DNA: TGTGCCAGCCGTTATAGCGGGGGGGCGAGAGAGCAGTACTTC. Its translation: CASRYSGGAREQYF.

This clone was seen only a few times. The V gene is TRBV28, the J gene TRBJ1-1; D unclear. Trimming pared 6 bases from V and 0 bases from J, leaving 5 bases between. From germline, CDR1 is MDHEN and CDR2 SYDVKM. The CDR3 is 12 residues long. CDR3 sequence reads: CASRTVNTEAFF. Written as DNA, the CDR3 is TGTGCCAGCAGAACGGTGAACACTGAAGCTTTCTTT.

The rearrangement uses TRBV12-5 and TRBJ1-2; D unclear. The CDR3 runs to 14 residues. V lost 5 bases and J 4 bases, leaving 14 bases between the germline ends. CDR1 is LGHNT, CDR2 FRNRAP, per germline. DNA for the CDR3: TGTGCTAGTGGTCCCCCCTGGGAGCCCTATGGCTACACCTTC. Protein: CASGPPWEPYGYTF.

V gene TRBV5-1 combines with J gene TRBJ1-1; 7 nucleotides line up with TRBD1. In germline, CDR1 is SGHRS, CDR2 YFSETQ. Trimming removed 0 bases from V and 2 bases from J; junction bases left unmatched: 4. The CDR3 sequence is 15 residues long. In nucleotides, the CDR3 is TGCGCCAGCAGCTTGGAGGGACAGACTAACACTGAAGCTTTCTTT. Amino acid sequence: CASSLEGQTNTEAFF. Full variable domain (rest looked up from reference TRBV5-1 and TRBJ1-1): KAGVTQTPRYLIKTRGQQVTLSCSPISGHRSVSWYQQTPGQGLQFLFEYFSETQRNKGNFPGRFSGRQFSNSRSEMNVSTLELGDSALYLCASSLEGQTNTEAFFGQGTRLTVV.

The V call is TRBV19, the J call TRBJ1-1, with 8 positions matching TRBD1. This CDR3 is 15 amino acids long. Germline V CDR1 and CDR2: LNHDA, SQIVND (reference sequence). V lost 4 bases to trimming and J lost 1 base; unmatched junction nucleotides: 5. This chain's CDR3 is CASSNGGTGNTEAFF. The CDR3 DNA is TGTGCCAGTAGTAATGGGGGGACAGGGAACACTGAAGCTTTCTTT.

This chain connects TRBV5-1 to TRBJ1-3, with TRBD1 identical over 10 bases. This CDR3 comprises 17 residues. The germline V gene has CDR1 SGHRS and CDR2 YFSETQ. The V gene end was trimmed by 3 bases and the J gene end by 0 bases; junction bases not matched to a gene: 6. CDR3 region: CASSSGQGNPSGNTIYF. As DNA, the CDR3 is TGCGCCAGCAGCTCGGGACAGGGGAACCCCTCTGGAAACACCATATATTTT.

The chain combines TRBV5-1 with TRBJ1-2, with TRBD1 matching 10 bases. V gave up 3 bases and J gave up 2 bases; unmatched junction bases: 4. The CDR3 has 15 residues. Germline loops: CDR1 SGHRS, CDR2 YFSETQ. The CDR3 loop reads CASSWGQGTNYGYTF. The CDR3 DNA follows: TGCGCCAGCAGCTGGGGACAGGGGACAAACTATGGCTACACCTTC.

In DNA, the CDR3 is TGTGCCAGCAGTTACCATACAGGGTACCGTTCCTACGAGCAGTACTTC. Its protein is CASSYHTGYRSYEQYF. The chain employs TRBV6-5 and TRBJ2-7, with a possible D match to TRBD1 (6 bases). Trimming left V 2 bases short and J 1 base short, with 15 bases between. This CDR3 spans 16 amino acids. Per the germline V gene, CDR1 is MNHEY and CDR2 is SVGAGI.